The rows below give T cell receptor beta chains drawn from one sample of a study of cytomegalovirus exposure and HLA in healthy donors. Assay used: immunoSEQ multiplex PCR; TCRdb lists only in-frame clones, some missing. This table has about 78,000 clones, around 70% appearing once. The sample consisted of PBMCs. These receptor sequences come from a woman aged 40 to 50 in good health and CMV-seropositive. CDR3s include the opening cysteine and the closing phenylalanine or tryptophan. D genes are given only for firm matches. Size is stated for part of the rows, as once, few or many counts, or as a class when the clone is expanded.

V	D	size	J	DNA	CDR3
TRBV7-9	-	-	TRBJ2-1	TGTGCCAGCAGCTTAGGCCAGGGGCACTACAATGAGCAGTTCTTC	CASSLGQGHYNEQFF
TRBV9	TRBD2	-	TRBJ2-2	TGTGCCAGCAGCGTTCAGGGAGGGGTTGGCACCGGGGAGCTGTTTTTT	CASSVQGGVGTGELFF
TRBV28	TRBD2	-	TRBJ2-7	TGTGCCAGCGGGGGGGGTAGCTCCTACGAGCAGTACTTC	CASGGGSSYEQYF
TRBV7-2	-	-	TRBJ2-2	TGTGCCAGCAGCTTACGTCACAGCCCCACCGGGGAGCTGTTTTTT	CASSLRHSPTGELFF
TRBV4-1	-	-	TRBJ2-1	TGCGCCAGCAGCCAAGAAAGGACCCAAACAGGGAATGAGCAGTTCTTC	CASSQERTQTGNEQFF
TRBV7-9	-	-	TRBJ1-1	TGTGCCAGCAGCCTTCCCGGCGGTACTGAAGCTTTCTTT	CASSLPGGTEAFF
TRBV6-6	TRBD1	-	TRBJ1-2	TGTGCCAGCAGTGGACGACAGGGGAATGGCTACACCTTC	CASSGRQGNGYTF
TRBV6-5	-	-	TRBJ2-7	TGTGCCAGCAGCAAGGGGCAGTATGTCTACGAGCAGTACTTC	CASSKGQYVYEQYF
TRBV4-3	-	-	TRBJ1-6	TGCGCCAGCAGCCAAGATATCAATTCACCCCTCCACTTT	CASSQDINSPLHF
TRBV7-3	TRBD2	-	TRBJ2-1	TGTGCCAGCAGCCCGGACGGGAGGGGGCAGTTCTTC	CASSPDGRGQFF
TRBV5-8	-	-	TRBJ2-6	TGTGCCAGCAGCTTGACCGTGCGGGGAAACTCTGGGGCCAACGTCCTGACTTTC	CASSLTVRGNSGANVLTF
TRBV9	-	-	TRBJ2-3	TGTGCCAGTCGCAAAACAGGGAGTGGAACAGATACGCAGTATTTT	CASRKTGSGTDTQYF
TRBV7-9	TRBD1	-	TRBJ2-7	TGTGCCAGCAGCTTTGGACAGGGGCCCTACGAGCAGTACTTC	CASSFGQGPYEQYF
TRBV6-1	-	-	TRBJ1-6	TGTGCCAGCACCGAGACAGCAGAGAATTCACCCCTCCACTTT	CASTETAENSPLHF
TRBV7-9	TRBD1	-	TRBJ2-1	TGTGCCAGCAGCTTGACAGGGGGTTCCAATGAGCAGTTCTTC	CASSLTGGSNEQFF
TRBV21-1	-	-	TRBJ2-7	TGTGCCAGCAGCGCCGGACTAGCGGTCTACGAGCAGTACTTC	CASSAGLAVYEQYF
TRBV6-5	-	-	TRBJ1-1	TGTGCCAGCAGTTCTCAGGTGAACACTGAAGCTTTCTTT	CASSSQVNTEAFF
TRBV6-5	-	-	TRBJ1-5	TGTGCCAGCAGTGCAGCGAAGAGTGACCAGCCCCAGCATTTT	CASSAAKSDQPQHF
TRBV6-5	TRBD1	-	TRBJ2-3	TGTGCCAGCTCAGGGACAGGGTCAGATACGCAGTATTTT	CASSGTGSDTQYF
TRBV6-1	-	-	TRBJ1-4	TGTGCCAGCTCTGAAACACGGGTAACTAATGAAAAACTGTTTTTT	CASSETRVTNEKLFF
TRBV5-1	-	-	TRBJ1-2	TGCGCCAGCAGCGGCCAGGCGCAAGCTAACTATGGCTACACCTTC	CASSGQAQANYGYTF
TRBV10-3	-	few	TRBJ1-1	TGTGCCATCAGTGGGGGGGACGGATGGAACACTGAAGCTTTCTTT	CAISGGDGWNTEAFF
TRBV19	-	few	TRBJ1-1	TGTGCCAGTAGTACCGCCGGGGTGAAGGGTGAAGCTTTCTTT	CASSTAGVKGEAFF
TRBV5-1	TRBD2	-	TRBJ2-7	TGCGCCAGCAGCTTGCTAGCGGGGCCCGGATACGAGCAGTACTTC	CASSLLAGPGYEQYF
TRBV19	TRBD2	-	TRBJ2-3	TGTGCCAGTTACTCTTCGGGTAGCGGGAGGGCAGATACGCAGTATTTT	CASYSSGSGRADTQYF
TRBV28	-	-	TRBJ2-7	TGTGCCAGCAGCGACCCGACGGGAAGCTCCTACGAGCAGTACTTC	CASSDPTGSSYEQYF
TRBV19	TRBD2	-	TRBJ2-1	TGTGCCAGTAGTACGGCGAGCGGGAGGGACAATGAGCAGTTCTTC	CASSTASGRDNEQFF
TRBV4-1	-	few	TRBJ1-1	TGCGCCAGCAGCCAACAGGCGGGGTACACTGAAGCTTTCTTT	CASSQQAGYTEAFF
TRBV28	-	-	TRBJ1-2	TGTGCCAGCAGCGCCTTCACTACTAACTATGGCTACACCTTC	CASSAFTTNYGYTF
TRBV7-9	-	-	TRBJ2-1	TGTGCCAGCGGAGGGTTGTGGGGGAATGAGCAGTTCTTC	CASGGLWGNEQFF
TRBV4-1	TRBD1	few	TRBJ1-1	TGCGCCAGCAGCCCAGCAGACAGGGGATATGAAGCTTTCTTT	CASSPADRGYEAFF
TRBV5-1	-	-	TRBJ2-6	TGCGCCAGCAGCTTGGGGGGACAGAGGGGGACTGGGGCCAACGTCCTGCCTTTC	CASSLGGQRGTGANVLPF
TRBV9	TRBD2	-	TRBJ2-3	TGTGCCAGCAGCGTAGGACTAGCGGGAGGAACAGATACGCAGTATTTT	CASSVGLAGGTDTQYF
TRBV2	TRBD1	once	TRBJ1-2	TGTGCCAGCAGCGCACAGGGGGATGGGGGAGGCTACACCTTC	CASSAQGDGGGYTF
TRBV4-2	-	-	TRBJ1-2	TGTGCCAGCAGCCAAGATGTTCTCGGGGGGTCGGGTTGGAGCTACACCTTC	CASSQDVLGGSGWSYTF
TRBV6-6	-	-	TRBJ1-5	TGTGCCAGCAGACCACCGGACAGTTATCAGCCCCAGCATTTT	CASRPPDSYQPQHF
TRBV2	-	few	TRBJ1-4	TGTGCCAGCAGGGCCTCGGACGGAGGTAATGAAAAACTGTTTTTT	CASRASDGGNEKLFF